This TCR beta chain was observed in a study of monozygotic twins with inflammatory bowel disease. Germline V gene data show CDR1 as SGHVS and CDR2 as FQNEAQ. This CDR3 is built from 16 residues. TCRdb reanalyzed the 5' RACE reads, giving one entry per CDR3 protein sequence and no DNA. This listing includes a few hundred thousand distinct CDR3 sequences. Study outcomes and limitations: A reduction in TCRbeta diversity (inverse Simpson) was seen in IBD patients relative to healthy co-twins.

Note on this clonotype: The target antigen is unknown.

The chain has TRBV7-8 and TRBJ2-6; lacking DNA, the TRBD1 call made by TCRdb goes unchecked. The sample comprised blood. The TCR comes from a human donor with ulcerative colitis or Crohn's disease, or a healthy co-twin of an affected twin (not recorded which). This CDR3 reads CASKTLGVFGANVLTF.